This T cell receptor beta chain comes out of a study of blood T cells in healthy people across ages. The wider study: Capture by template switching was about one barcoded beta molecule per two T cells. Overall study findings and caveats: Not knowing donor CMV status may have confounded expanded clonotype changes. Older individuals had lower TCR beta diversity per million T cells (the decline was roughly linear).

The authors extracted at least 5.5 micrograms of total RNA per sample. Together with a sample-barcoded 5' primer, a J-beta primer mix was included in a second PCR lasting about 7 to 11 cycles. TCRdb passed the 5' RACE reads through MiXCR, listing each CDR3 protein once. The data show 780,000 or so distinct CDR3 sequences, about 53% seen once. Note on this clonotype: Its antigen is not identified.

The CDR3 is 11 amino acids. The germline gives CDR1 DFQATT, CDR2 SNEGSKA (reference sequence). Between the trimmed V and J ends, which lost 6 bases and 10 bases, there was a span of 13 bases. The rearrangement joins TRBV20-1 to TRBJ2-1, with D possibly being TRBD1 or TRBD2 (5 bases each). The TCR was taken from a man at least 80 years old in good health. Material: blood. CDR3 sequence: CSASTAVEQFF. CDR3 bases: TGCAGTGCCTCGACAGCGGTAGAGCAGTTCTTC.